These T cell receptor beta chains were read from a single sample in a study of human T cells and chemical hapten exposure. TCRdb called the RACE reads again in MiXCR, with one record for every CDR3 protein. The sample yields 150,000 to 200,000 distinct CDR3 sequences, more than 14% seen once. This specimen was whole blood, taken in connection with sensitization to the hapten diphenylcyclopropenone (DPC). The receptors originated from a woman in her twenties or thirties with alopecia areata. Some clones in this sample may be carry-over from other donors' samples. Each CDR3 is given with its conserved first and last residue. Fields, in order: clone size, D gene, V gene, J gene, CDR3 DNA, CDR3 protein. A D gene is named only where the DNA matches it firmly. Size is omitted from some rows. Given values are once, few, many or a class for expanded clones.

clone_size: NA; d_call: NA; v_call: TRBV6-4; j_call: TRBJ1-5; cdr3_nt: TGTGCCAGCAGTCGGGAGGGCGGGCAGCCCCAGCATTTT; cdr3_aa: CASSREGGQPQHF
clone_size: few; d_call: NA; v_call: TRBV5-8; j_call: TRBJ2-2; cdr3_nt: TGTGCCAGCAGCCGGTCCCGGGGTTGGACCGGGGAGCTGTTTTTT; cdr3_aa: CASSRSRGWTGELFF
clone_size: few; d_call: NA; v_call: TRBV20-1; j_call: TRBJ2-2; cdr3_nt: TGCAGTGCTCCAGGGGCCGGGGAGCTGTTTTTT; cdr3_aa: CSAPGAGELFF
clone_size: many; d_call: NA; v_call: TRBV5-5; j_call: TRBJ1-1; cdr3_nt: TGTGCCAGCAGCCCGGGCACTGAAGCTTTCTTT; cdr3_aa: CASSPGTEAFF
clone_size: many; d_call: TRBD1; v_call: TRBV6-5; j_call: TRBJ1-4; cdr3_nt: TGTGCCAGCAGCCTTACAGGGGGCAATGAAAAACTGTTTTTT; cdr3_aa: CASSLTGGNEKLFF
clone_size: many; d_call: TRBD1; v_call: TRBV30; j_call: TRBJ1-1; cdr3_nt: TGTGCCTGGAGTGGGACAGGGAACACTGAAGCTTTCTTT; cdr3_aa: CAWSGTGNTEAFF
clone_size: few; d_call: NA; v_call: TRBV12-3/TRBV12-4; j_call: TRBJ1-5; cdr3_nt: TGTGCCAGCGCCCGTGGCGGAGGGTGGAGTCAGCCCCAGCATTTT; cdr3_aa: CASARGGGWSQPQHF
clone_size: many; d_call: TRBD1; v_call: TRBV6-2/TRBV6-3; j_call: TRBJ2-7; cdr3_nt: TGTGCCAGCAGTTACGTGACAGGGATAGACGAGCAGTACTTC; cdr3_aa: CASSYVTGIDEQYF
clone_size: NA; d_call: TRBD2; v_call: TRBV29-1; j_call: TRBJ2-1; cdr3_nt: TGCAGCGTTGACCGCCTAGCGGGGGAGGAGCAGTTCTTC; cdr3_aa: CSVDRLAGEEQFF
clone_size: few; d_call: TRBD1; v_call: TRBV29-1; j_call: TRBJ2-7; cdr3_nt: TGCAGCGTGGGACAGGGAAGCGAGCAGTACTTC; cdr3_aa: CSVGQGSEQYF
clone_size: many; d_call: NA; v_call: TRBV7-2; j_call: TRBJ1-3; cdr3_nt: TGTGCCAGCAGCTTAGTCAGGGAGGCTGGAAACACCATATATTTT; cdr3_aa: CASSLVREAGNTIYF
clone_size: NA; d_call: TRBD1; v_call: TRBV2; j_call: TRBJ2-5; cdr3_nt: TGTGCCAGCAGCGGACGGACAGGGCTTGAGACCCAGTACTTC; cdr3_aa: CASSGRTGLETQYF
clone_size: NA; d_call: TRBD2; v_call: TRBV6-4; j_call: TRBJ2-2; cdr3_nt: TGTGCCAGCAGTGAGGGGCTAGCGGGGACCGGGGAGCTGTTTTTT; cdr3_aa: CASSEGLAGTGELFF
clone_size: few; d_call: NA; v_call: TRBV6-2/TRBV6-3; j_call: TRBJ2-2; cdr3_nt: TGTGCCAGCAGTTACCTCTCAACCGGGGAGCTGTTTTTT; cdr3_aa: CASSYLSTGELFF
clone_size: few; d_call: TRBD2; v_call: TRBV6-5; j_call: TRBJ2-7; cdr3_nt: TGTGCCAGCAGTTATTCGGGACTAGCATTAGAGCAGTACTTC; cdr3_aa: CASSYSGLALEQYF
clone_size: few; d_call: NA; v_call: TRBV24-1; j_call: TRBJ2-1; cdr3_nt: TGTGCCACCAGTGATGTTCTTTCCAGCGGATACAATGAGCAGTTCTTC; cdr3_aa: CATSDVLSSGYNEQFF
clone_size: NA; d_call: TRBD1; v_call: TRBV4-2; j_call: TRBJ1-1; cdr3_nt: TGTGCCAGCCGAGACCGGGACAGGGATGAAGCTTTCTTT; cdr3_aa: CASRDRDRDEAFF
clone_size: NA; d_call: NA; v_call: TRBV7-2; j_call: TRBJ2-7; cdr3_nt: TGTGCCAGCACCGCGGGACGCCGGACCTACGAGCAGTACTTC; cdr3_aa: CASTAGRRTYEQYF
clone_size: few; d_call: NA; v_call: TRBV3-1; j_call: TRBJ1-5; cdr3_nt: TGTGCCAGCAGCGCAGAAAATAGCAATCAGCCCCAGCATTTT; cdr3_aa: CASSAENSNQPQHF
clone_size: NA; d_call: NA; v_call: TRBV27; j_call: TRBJ2-3; cdr3_nt: TGTGCCAGCAGTCTCGCCACGGCGGCAGATACGCAGTATTTT; cdr3_aa: CASSLATAADTQYF
clone_size: NA; d_call: TRBD2; v_call: TRBV28; j_call: TRBJ2-7; cdr3_nt: TGTGCCAGCAGTCCCGGGGGGGCCCCCTCCTACGAGCAGTACTTC; cdr3_aa: CASSPGGAPSYEQYF
clone_size: NA; d_call: TRBD1; v_call: TRBV12-3/TRBV12-4; j_call: TRBJ1-1; cdr3_nt: TGTGCCAGCACCCCGGAGGGGACAGGGGGGACTGAAGCTTTCTTT; cdr3_aa: CASTPEGTGGTEAFF
clone_size: NA; d_call: NA; v_call: TRBV7-2; j_call: TRBJ1-5; cdr3_nt: TGTGCCAGCAGCTTAGGGGCAGCCAATCAGCCCCAGCATTTT; cdr3_aa: CASSLGAANQPQHF
clone_size: few; d_call: NA; v_call: TRBV5-1; j_call: TRBJ2-7; cdr3_nt: TGCGCCAGCAGCCTCCAGACATCTTCCTACGAGCAGTACTTC; cdr3_aa: CASSLQTSSYEQYF
clone_size: few; d_call: NA; v_call: TRBV18; j_call: TRBJ2-3; cdr3_nt: TGTGCCAGCTCACCAGTAGGACTTCACGGCACAGATACGCAGTATTTT; cdr3_aa: CASSPVGLHGTDTQYF
clone_size: few; d_call: NA; v_call: TRBV6-2/TRBV6-3; j_call: TRBJ1-6; cdr3_nt: TGTGCCAGCAGTTACTCACCAGGGAGCTCCTATAATTCACCCCTCCACTTT; cdr3_aa: CASSYSPGSSYNSPLHF
clone_size: NA; d_call: NA; v_call: TRBV21-1; j_call: TRBJ2-1; cdr3_nt: TGTGCCAGCCGGGTGGATTCTCACGACAATGAGCAGTTCTTC; cdr3_aa: CASRVDSHDNEQFF
clone_size: few; d_call: NA; v_call: TRBV5-6; j_call: TRBJ1-1; cdr3_nt: TGTGCCAGCAGCTTGGCAACGCGGCTAGGGAAGAACACTGAAGCTTTCTTT; cdr3_aa: CASSLATRLGKNTEAFF
clone_size: NA; d_call: NA; v_call: TRBV28; j_call: TRBJ2-3; cdr3_nt: TGTGCCAGCAGTTTCGGTTCCGGAGATACGCAGTATTTT; cdr3_aa: CASSFGSGDTQYF
clone_size: few; d_call: NA; v_call: TRBV14; j_call: TRBJ2-1; cdr3_nt: TGTGCCAGCAGCCTAGCGAACCTATACAATGAGCAGTTCTTC; cdr3_aa: CASSLANLYNEQFF
clone_size: few; d_call: TRBD2; v_call: TRBV5-1; j_call: TRBJ2-7; cdr3_nt: TGCGCCAGCAGCTTAATGCGGGGGTCCAGCTCCTACGAGCAGTACTTC; cdr3_aa: CASSLMRGSSSYEQYF
clone_size: few; d_call: NA; v_call: TRBV4-2; j_call: TRBJ2-7; cdr3_nt: TGTGCCAGCAGCCAAGATGGGGGACTCGGCCTCGAGCAGTACTTC; cdr3_aa: CASSQDGGLGLEQYF
clone_size: NA; d_call: TRBD2; v_call: TRBV20-1; j_call: TRBJ2-3; cdr3_nt: TGCAGTGCTGCCCAACTAGCGGGAGGTTGGACAGATACGCAGTATTTT; cdr3_aa: CSAAQLAGGWTDTQYF
clone_size: few; d_call: NA; v_call: TRBV10-3; j_call: TRBJ2-6; cdr3_nt: TGTGCCATCAGTGGGGCGGGGACCGGGGCCAACGTCCTGACTTTC; cdr3_aa: CAISGAGTGANVLTF
clone_size: few; d_call: NA; v_call: TRBV5-6; j_call: TRBJ1-1; cdr3_nt: TGTGCCAGCACCCGGGACGGTGAAGCTTTCTTT; cdr3_aa: CASTRDGEAFF